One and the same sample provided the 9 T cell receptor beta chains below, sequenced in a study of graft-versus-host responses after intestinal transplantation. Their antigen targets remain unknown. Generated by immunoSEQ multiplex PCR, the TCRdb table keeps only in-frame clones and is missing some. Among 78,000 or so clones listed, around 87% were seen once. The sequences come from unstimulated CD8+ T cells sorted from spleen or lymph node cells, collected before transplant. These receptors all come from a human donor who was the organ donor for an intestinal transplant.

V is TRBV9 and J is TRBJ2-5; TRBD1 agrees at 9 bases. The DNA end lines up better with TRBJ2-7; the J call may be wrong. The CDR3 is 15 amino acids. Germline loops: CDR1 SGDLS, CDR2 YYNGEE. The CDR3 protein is CASSVSGTGTYEQYF. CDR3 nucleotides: TGTGCCAGCAGCGTGTCCGGGACAGGGACCTACGAGCAGTACTTC.

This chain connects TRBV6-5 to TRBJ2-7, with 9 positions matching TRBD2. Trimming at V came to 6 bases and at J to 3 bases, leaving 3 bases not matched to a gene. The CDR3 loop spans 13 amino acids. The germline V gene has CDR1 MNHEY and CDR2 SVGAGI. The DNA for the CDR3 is TGTGCCAGCAGCCTAGCGGGGCTCTACGAGCAGTACTTC. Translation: CASSLAGLYEQYF.

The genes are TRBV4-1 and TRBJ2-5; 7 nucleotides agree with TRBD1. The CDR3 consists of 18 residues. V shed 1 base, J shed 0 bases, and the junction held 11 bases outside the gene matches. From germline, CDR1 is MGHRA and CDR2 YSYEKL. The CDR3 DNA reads TGCGCCAGCAGCCAAGCCCCTAAGACAGGGCGGTACCAAGAGACCCAGTACTTC. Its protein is CASSQAPKTGRYQETQYF.

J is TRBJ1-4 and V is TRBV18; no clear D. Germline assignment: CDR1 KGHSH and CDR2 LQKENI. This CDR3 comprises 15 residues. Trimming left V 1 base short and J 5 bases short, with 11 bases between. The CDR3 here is CASSPLRGGNEKLFF. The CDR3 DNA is TGTGCCAGCTCACCACTCCGCGGAGGAAATGAAAAACTGTTTTTT.

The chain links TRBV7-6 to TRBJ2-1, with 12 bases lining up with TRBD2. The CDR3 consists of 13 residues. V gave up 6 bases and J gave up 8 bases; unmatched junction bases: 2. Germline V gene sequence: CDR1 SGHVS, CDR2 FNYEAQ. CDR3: CASRASGGDEQFF. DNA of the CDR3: TGTGCCAGCAGGGCTAGCGGGGGGGATGAGCAGTTCTTC.

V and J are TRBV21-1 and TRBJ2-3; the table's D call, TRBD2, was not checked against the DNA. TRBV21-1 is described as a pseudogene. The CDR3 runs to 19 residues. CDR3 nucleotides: TGTGCCAGCAGCGGACCCCTGGAGCGGGGGGTCCCAGCGACAGATACGCAGTATTTT. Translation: CASSGPLERGVPATDTQYF.

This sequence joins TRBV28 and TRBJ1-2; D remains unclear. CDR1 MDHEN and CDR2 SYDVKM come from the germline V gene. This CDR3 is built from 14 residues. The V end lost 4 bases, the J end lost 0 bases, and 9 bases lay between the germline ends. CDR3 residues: CASSSRGANYGYTF. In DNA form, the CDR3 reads TGTGCCAGCAGTTCCCGTGGAGCTAACTATGGCTACACCTTC.

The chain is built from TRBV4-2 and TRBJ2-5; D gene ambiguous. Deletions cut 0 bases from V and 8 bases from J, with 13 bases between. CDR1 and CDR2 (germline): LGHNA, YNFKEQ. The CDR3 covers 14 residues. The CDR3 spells CASSQEGGVETQYF. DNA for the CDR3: TGTGCCAGCAGCCAAGAAGGTGGAGTCGAAACCCAGTACTTC.

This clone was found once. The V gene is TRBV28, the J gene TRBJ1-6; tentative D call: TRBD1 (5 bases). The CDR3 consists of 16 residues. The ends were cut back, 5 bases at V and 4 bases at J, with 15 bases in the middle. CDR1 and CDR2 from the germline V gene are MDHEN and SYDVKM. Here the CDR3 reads CASSHSGTDYNSPLHF. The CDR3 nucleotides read TGTGCCAGCAGTCACTCCGGGACGGATTATAATTCACCCCTCCACTTT. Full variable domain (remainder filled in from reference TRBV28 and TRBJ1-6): DVKVTQSSRYLVKRTGEKVFLECVQDMDHENMFWYRQDPGLGLRLIYFSYDVKMKEKGDIPEGYSVSREKKERFSLILESASTNQTSMYLCASSHSGTDYNSPLHFGNGTRLTVT.